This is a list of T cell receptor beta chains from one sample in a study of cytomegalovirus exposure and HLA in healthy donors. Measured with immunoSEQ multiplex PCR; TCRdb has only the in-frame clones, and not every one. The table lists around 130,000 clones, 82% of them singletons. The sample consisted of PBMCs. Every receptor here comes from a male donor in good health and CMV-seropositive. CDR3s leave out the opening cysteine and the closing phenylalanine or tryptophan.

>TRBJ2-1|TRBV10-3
AVSPRIALGEQF
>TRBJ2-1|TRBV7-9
ASSLAQGTSGRNNEQF
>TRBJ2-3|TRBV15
ATSRQTSVTDTQY
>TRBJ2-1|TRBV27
ASSRISVDNEQF
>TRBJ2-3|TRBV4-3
ASSPREATITDTQY
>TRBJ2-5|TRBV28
ASSLLGAGETQY
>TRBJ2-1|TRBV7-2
ASRAGGGNEQF
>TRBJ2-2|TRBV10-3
AISEQRLAGVSTGELF
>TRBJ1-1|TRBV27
ASSQGSETEAF
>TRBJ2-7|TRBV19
ASSIGRGSYEQY
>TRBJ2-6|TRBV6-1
ASSARAGANVLT
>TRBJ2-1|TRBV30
AWSVRPAGDPYNEQF
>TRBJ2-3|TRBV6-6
ASTHPDNTDTQY
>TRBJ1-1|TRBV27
ASSLQRQGWYTEAF
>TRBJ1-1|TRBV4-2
ASSRGGSSLMNTEAF
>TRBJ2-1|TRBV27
ASSPRGASSLNNEQF
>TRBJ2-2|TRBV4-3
ASSSLAGTGAGELF
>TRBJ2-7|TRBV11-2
ASSWPTSGRWEQY
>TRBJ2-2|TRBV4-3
ASSQDTGVTGELF
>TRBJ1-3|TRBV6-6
ASTWTGGDGNTIY
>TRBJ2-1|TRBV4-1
ASSRNSGNEQF
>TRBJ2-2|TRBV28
ASSFWGAGAGELF
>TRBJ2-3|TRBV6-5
ASSRLAGGTDTQY
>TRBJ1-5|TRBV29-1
SVVGQGLNQPQH
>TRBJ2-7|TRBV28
AVHGGPYEQY
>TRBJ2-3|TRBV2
ASSFGTSGGTDTQY
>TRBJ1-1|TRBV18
ASSPSGRGKGTEAF
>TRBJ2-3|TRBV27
ASSFFGGGRSTDTQY
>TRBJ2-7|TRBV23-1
ASSQSRGAGGGEQY
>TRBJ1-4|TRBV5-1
ASSANDRVNEKLF
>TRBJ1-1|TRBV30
AWSVMGALQAF
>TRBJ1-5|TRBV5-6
ASSLQVNQPQH
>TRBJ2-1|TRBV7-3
ASSLGTSVDEQF
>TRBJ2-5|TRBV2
ASSWTSGIAGETQY
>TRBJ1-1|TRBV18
ASSPPEGPEAF
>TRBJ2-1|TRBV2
ASRGRVRTTNEQF
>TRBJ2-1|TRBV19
ASSIGSSGSNEQF
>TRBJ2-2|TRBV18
ASSPTAGGGSTGELF
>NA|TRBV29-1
SSRDSTYEQY
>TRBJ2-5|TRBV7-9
ASSSRDRIEQIQETQY
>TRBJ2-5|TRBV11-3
ASSSGLAAEGEQY
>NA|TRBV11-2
ASGSGRYEQY
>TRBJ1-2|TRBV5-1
ASSLAGQGQGYT
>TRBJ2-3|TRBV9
ASSATGGQVLGDTQY
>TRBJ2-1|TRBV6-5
ASSRDRGYNEQF
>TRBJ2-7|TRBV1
TSSPSLYEQY
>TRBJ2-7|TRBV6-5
ASSRSLAGSYEQY
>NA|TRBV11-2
ASSLEAGPFYEQY
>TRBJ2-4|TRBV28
ASSLPGQGAFRY
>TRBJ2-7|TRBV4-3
ASSQKSGPLVWEQY
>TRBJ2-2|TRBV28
ASSLMPPRSGELF
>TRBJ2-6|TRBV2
ASSPGGPPGANVLT
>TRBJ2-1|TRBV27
ASSLVTSGYYNEQF
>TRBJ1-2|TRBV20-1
SPASGKNRT
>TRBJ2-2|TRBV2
ASRGQGAGELF